This passage covers 25 T cell receptor beta chains from one sample sequenced in a study of T cells in women clearing cervical HPV infection. Sequencing was performed with immunoSEQ multiplex PCR; in TCRdb, only in-frame clones are kept and a portion is missing. Seen in this sample are approximately 16,000 clones; the ten most common clones hold over 9.5%. The source material was blood buffy coat. All receptors come from a woman aged 18-70 years with a cervical HPV16 infection that either progressed to CIN3+ or cleared (not recorded which).

A note on this clone: Coverage ceases 3 residues before the CDR3 finishes, and the germline J gene fills in the end. This chain joins TRBV5-1 and TRBJ1-1; tentatively, D is TRBD1 (5 bases). Deletions cut 6 bases from V and 1 base from J, with 13 bases between. The V gene's germline CDR1 is SGHRS and CDR2 YFSETQ. This CDR3 has 14 amino acids. The CDR3 is CASTPSGGNTEAFF. CDR3 DNA, as far as it was read: TGCGCCAGCACCCCCTCGGGGGGGAACACTGAA.

About this clone itself: The read finishes 3 residues shy of the CDR3 end, and the germline J gene is used to complete it. The chain employs TRBV19 and TRBJ2-2, with D perhaps matching TRBD1 (7 bases). This CDR3 is 13 amino acids long. From germline, CDR1 is LNHDA and CDR2 SQIVND (reference sequence). The chain's CDR3 is CASSQQGTEKLFF. The DNA read from the CDR3 is TGTGCCAGTAGTCAACAGGGGACTGAAAAG.

In the case of this clone: Read sequence stops 3 residues before the CDR3 end, and the germline J gene provides the missing end. The V gene is TRBV2, the J gene TRBJ1-6; D is ambiguous. Germline CDR1 reads SNHLY; CDR2 reads FYNNEI. The CDR3 loop spans 15 amino acids. V was clipped by 3 bases and J by 11 bases, with 17 bases between them. CDR3: CASSDLPRALAPLHF. The CDR3 bases that were read are TGTGCCAGCAGTGATTTGCCAAGGGCGTTAGCACCC. Looking up the rest from reference TRBV2 and TRBJ1-6 gives the full variable domain: EPEVTQTPSHQVTQMGQEVILRCVPISNHLYFYWYRQILGQKVEFLVSFYNNEISEKSEIFDDQFSVERPDGSNFTLKIRSTKLEDSAMYFCASSDLPRALAPLHFGNGTRLTVT.

CDR3 region: CSARTLGLANTGELFF. CDR3 bases read: TGCAGTGCTCGTACACTTGGACTAGCTAACACCGGGGAG. The chain recombines TRBV20-1 with TRBJ2-2; 8 nucleotides agree with TRBD2. The read gets to within 3 residues of the CDR3 end, and the germline J gene fills in the rest. The CDR3 extends over 16 amino acids. Germline assignment: CDR1 DFQATT and CDR2 SNEGSKA (reference sequence). Trimming removed 5 bases from V and 2 bases from J; junction bases left unmatched: 10.

As concerns this clone: The DNA ends 3 residues before the CDR3 does, and the rest of the CDR3 is filled in from the germline J gene. This chain connects TRBV5-4 to TRBJ2-7; TRBD1 matches at 7 bases. The CDR3 length is 13 residues. Germline V lookup: CDR1 SGHNT, CDR2 YYREEE (reference sequence). With V trimmed by 2 bases and J by 2 bases, 1 base remained unmatched. This CDR3 reads CASSFRGTYEQYF. The sequenced part of the CDR3 DNA is TGTGCCAGCAGCTTCAGGGGGACCTACGAG.

To note about this clone: From the germline J gene comes the end of the CDR3, since the read stops 3 residues before it. The chain is built from TRBV29-1 and TRBJ1-5, with 7 bases aligning to TRBD1. The CDR3 spans 14 residues. In germline, CDR1 is SQVTM, CDR2 ANQGSEA. Trimming cost V 7 bases and J 1 base; bases outside gene matches: 7. The DNA read from the CDR3 is TGCAGCGCTTCAGGGGGAGGGAGCAATCAGCCC. Translated: CSASGGGSNQP. The whole CDR3 reads CSASGGGSNQPQHF. Combining the CDR3 with reference TRBV29-1 and TRBJ1-5 gives the whole variable domain SAVISQKPSRDICQRGTSLTIQCQVDSQVTMMFWYRQQPGQSLTLIATANQGSEATYESGFVIDKFPISRPNLTFSTLTVSNMSPEDSSIYLCSASGGGSNQPQHFGDGTRLSIL.

Incomplete CDR3 DNA: TGCAGTGCTTCTGGGACTAGCGGGAATGAAGATACG. Amino acid sequence: CSASGTSGNEDT. The full CDR3 protein reads CSASGTSGNEDTQYF. The rearrangement uses TRBV20-1 and TRBJ2-3; the match to TRBD2 covers 13 bases. The read stops 3 residues short of the end of the CDR3; the missing end is completed from the germline J gene. The germline V gene has CDR1 DFQATT and CDR2 SNEGSKA (reference sequence). V lost 5 bases to trimming and J lost 5 bases; unmatched junction nucleotides: 7. The CDR3 is 15 amino acids.

A note on this clone: Read data end 3 residues before the CDR3 end; the end is taken from the germline J gene. The chain has TRBV2 and TRBJ2-5; TRBD1 is a possible D gene (6 bases). The germline V gene has CDR1 SNHLY and CDR2 FYNNEI. V lost 2 bases and J lost 2, with 12 bases in between. The CDR3 extends over 15 amino acids. Partial CDR3 DNA: TGTGCCAGCAGTGAATTTCGGACAGCGCAAGAGACC. This encodes CASSEFRTAQET. The CDR3 in full is CASSEFRTAQETQYF. Complete variable domain (other parts from reference TRBV2 and TRBJ2-5): EPEVTQTPSHQVTQMGQEVILRCVPISNHLYFYWYRQILGQKVEFLVSFYNNEISEKSEIFDDQFSVERPDGSNFTLKIRSTKLEDSAMYFCASSEFRTAQETQYFGPGTRLLVL.

In regard to this clone: The CDR3 end falls 3 residues outside the read, so it is completed with the germline J gene. V is TRBV2 and J is TRBJ1-6, with D unresolved. Trimming left V 4 bases short and J 9 bases short, with 10 bases between. CDR1 and CDR2 (germline): SNHLY, FYNNEI. This CDR3 spans 13 amino acids. Incomplete CDR3 DNA: TGTGCCAGCAGTGTTTCTCACGGTTCACCC. Translation: CASSVSHGSP. The whole CDR3 sequence is CASSVSHGSPLHF.

Of note for this clone: The CDR3 end falls 3 residues outside the read, so it is completed with the germline J gene. The rearrangement joins TRBV2 to TRBJ1-2, with 7 bases fitting TRBD1. This CDR3 region has 18 residues. Germline V gives CDR1 SNHLY, CDR2 FYNNEI. J was trimmed by 3 bases and V by 4 bases; bases with no gene match: 17. Partial CDR3 DNA: TGTGCCAGCAGTGGGGGTAGACAGGGTGGGAATCTGTACTATGGC. It codes for CASSGGRQGGNLYYG. The CDR3 as a whole reads CASSGGRQGGNLYYGYTF.

A note on this clone: The missing CDR3 end, 3 residues past where the read stops, is filled in from the germline J gene. This sequence joins TRBV12-3 or TRBV12-4 and TRBJ2-7; TRBD2 agrees at 9 bases. Trimming removed 10 bases from V and 3 bases from J; junction bases left unmatched: 16. This CDR3 has 16 residues. The CDR3 bases that were read are TGTGCCACCAAGCGCCGGGGTAGCGGGGGAGACTACGAG. Its protein is CATKRRGSGGDYE. The CDR3 in its entirety is CATKRRGSGGDYEQYF.

By frequency, this clone is medium-sized (0.01 to 0.1%). Sequencing ends 3 residues short of the CDR3 end; the germline J gene provides the rest. The chain combines TRBV14 with TRBJ2-7; D is unresolved. V lost 1 base and J 3 bases, leaving 4 bases between the germline ends. Per germline, CDR1 SGHDN and CDR2 FVKESK. This CDR3 is 12 amino acids long. CDR3 bases read: TGTGCCAGCAGCCAAGCCAACTACGAG. Translating it yields CASSQANYE. The full CDR3 reads CASSQANYEQYF.

In the case of this clone: The observed sequence ends 3 residues before the CDR3 terminus, with the missing tail filled in from the germline J gene. The chain joins TRBV14 to TRBJ2-3; 11 positions agree with TRBD2. The V segment lost 3 bases and the J segment 4 bases; nucleotides outside the gene matches: 15. This CDR3 is 19 amino acids long. Germline lookup yields CDR1 SGHDN and CDR2 FVKESK. CDR3 amino acids: CASSQTHSGRARSADTQYF. CDR3 DNA (partial): TGTGCCAGCAGCCAGACCCATAGCGGGAGGGCCCGATCGGCAGATACG.

As concerns this clone: The read stops 3 residues short of the end of the CDR3; the missing end is completed from the germline J gene. The chain uses TRBV7-8 and TRBJ2-5, with 7 bases identical to TRBD1. This CDR3 has 15 residues. The germline V gene has CDR1 SGHVS and CDR2 FQNEAQ. V trimming: 5 bases; J trimming: 2 bases; junction bases outside the gene matches: 8. The CDR3 is CASSTRDSLQETQYF. Partial CDR3 DNA: TGTGCCAGCAGCACCCGGGACAGCTTACAAGAGACC.

A word on this clone: The sequence runs out 3 residues before the end of the CDR3; the remainder is reconstructed from the germline J gene. V is TRBV5-1 and J is TRBJ1-1; D is possibly TRBD1 (6 bases). CDR1 and CDR2 (germline): SGHRS, YFSETQ. The CDR3 covers 16 residues. Trimming pared 3 bases from V and 3 bases from J, leaving 18 bases between. This CDR3 is CASSSGGGPWDTEAFF. The covered CDR3 bases are TGCGCCAGCAGCTCCGGAGGGGGACCGTGGGACACTGAA. Variable domain in full (rest from reference TRBV5-1 and TRBJ1-1): KAGVTQTPRYLIKTRGQQVTLSCSPISGHRSVSWYQQTPGQGLQFLFEYFSETQRNKGNFPGRFSGRQFSNSRSEMNVSTLELGDSALYLCASSSGGGPWDTEAFFGQGTRLTVV.

With regard to this clone: The DNA ends 3 residues before the CDR3 does, and the rest of the CDR3 is filled in from the germline J gene. The V call is TRBV11-3, the J call TRBJ1-2, with unresolved D. In germline, CDR1 is SGHNT, CDR2 YENEEA. The length of the CDR3 is 14 residues. The CDR3 loop is CASSLGQNNNDYTF. The CDR3 DNA, read in part, is TGTGCCAGCAGCTTAGGGCAGAACAACAACGAC.

For this clone: The CDR3 is cut off 3 residues early in the read; its end comes from the germline J gene. The V and J genes are TRBV2 and TRBJ2-1; TRBD1 agrees at 9 bases. The V gene end was trimmed by 5 bases and the J gene end by 4 bases; junction bases not matched to a gene: 9. This CDR3 is built from 16 residues. Germline values: CDR1 SNHLY, CDR2 FYNNEI. CDR3 DNA (partial): TGTGCCAGCAGTAAAACGACAGGGGGTAGTTACAATGAG. As protein: CASSKTTGGSYNE. In full, the CDR3 reads CASSKTTGGSYNEQFF.

As regards this clone: The read gets to within 3 residues of the CDR3 end, and the germline J gene fills in the rest. This chain connects TRBV19 to TRBJ1-4; 7 bases map to TRBD1. The CDR3 has 15 residues. Germline lookup yields CDR1 LNHDA and CDR2 SQIVND (reference sequence). Partial CDR3 DNA: TGTGCCAGTAAGCCCCGGGACAGTACTAATTCACCA. This gives the protein CASKPRDSTNSP. The entire CDR3 protein is CASKPRDSTNSPLFF.

As regards this clone: The read ends 3 residues early relative to the CDR3; the germline J gene fills the gap. This chain uses TRBV7-6 with TRBJ2-5, with TRBD2 identical over 8 bases. Germline V gene lookup returns CDR1 SGHVS and CDR2 FNYEAQ. CDR3 length: 16 residues. Unmatched junction bases numbered 10, after V lost 5 bases and J lost 2 bases. The part of the CDR3 DNA that was read is TGTGCCAGCAGCCAACCTACTAGCGGTAGTCAAGAGACC. Its protein is CASSQPTSGSQET. The CDR3, in full, reads CASSQPTSGSQETQYF.

In the case of this clone: The read finishes 3 residues shy of the CDR3 end, and the germline J gene is used to complete it. J is TRBJ2-1 and V is TRBV12-3 or TRBV12-4; 11 bases agree with TRBD2. This CDR3 has 14 residues. J was trimmed by 4 bases and V by 7 bases; bases with no gene match: 3. CDR3 protein: CASNPSGGYNEQFF. The CDR3 bases that were read are TGTGCCAGCAACCCTAGCGGGGGGTACAATGAG.

A remark on this clone: The CDR3 end falls 3 residues outside the read, so it is completed with the germline J gene. V gene TRBV6-1 combines with J gene TRBJ1-2; maybe TRBD1 (6 bases). CDR3 length: 14 residues. CDR1 MNHNS and CDR2 SASEGT come from the germline V gene. Trimming took 4 bases from V and 2 from J, leaving 11 bases between them. The CDR3 sequence: CASSALDRNYGYTF. Incomplete CDR3 DNA: TGTGCCAGCAGTGCCCTGGACAGAAACTATGGC.

Turning to this clone: The read stops 3 residues short of the end of the CDR3; the missing end is completed from the germline J gene. This chain connects TRBV5-4 to TRBJ2-7; 9 positions match TRBD1. The junction had 11 bases not matched to a gene; V was cut back by 4 bases and J by 6 bases. Germline V gene data show CDR1 as SGHNT and CDR2 as YYREEE (reference sequence). The CDR3 length is 15 residues. The sequenced CDR3 bases are TGTGCCAGCAGCCCCGAGGGGACAGGGCCGGGCGAG. This sequence encodes CASSPEGTGPGE. The CDR3 reads in full as CASSPEGTGPGEQYF.

Of note for this clone: The read finishes 3 residues shy of the CDR3 end, and the germline J gene is used to complete it. This chain uses TRBV20-1 with TRBJ1-2, with 8 nucleotides matching TRBD1. The ends lost 2 bases at V and 0 bases at J; junction bases unmatched: 5. Germline assignment: CDR1 DFQATT and CDR2 SNEGSKA (reference sequence). CDR3 length equals 15 residues. The chain's CDR3 is CSARIRGQTNYGYTF. Incomplete CDR3 DNA: TGCAGTGCTAGAATCAGGGGGCAGACTAACTATGGC.

On this clone itself: The read ends 3 residues shy of where the CDR3 ends; the end is completed using the germline J gene. V is TRBV7-9 and J is TRBJ1-2; 12 positions match TRBD1. The CDR3 covers 14 residues. The germline V gene has CDR1 SEHNR and CDR2 FQNEAQ (reference sequence). With V trimmed by 5 bases and J by 5 bases, 3 bases remained unmatched. CDR3 DNA (partial): TGTGCCAGCAGCGGGACAGGGGGCTTATATGGC. Protein: CASSGTGGLYG. In full, the CDR3 is CASSGTGGLYGYTF.

This chain's CDR3 is CASSWRGDRTDTQYF. The sequenced part of the CDR3 DNA is TGTGCCAGCAGTTGGCGGGGGGACCGCACAGATACG. The V call is TRBV6-2 or TRBV6-3, the J call TRBJ2-3, with 8 bases identical to TRBD2. The sequence runs out 3 residues before the end of the CDR3; the remainder is reconstructed from the germline J gene. The CDR3 contains 15 residues. With V trimmed by 4 bases and J by 1 base, 4 bases remained unmatched. Germline CDR1 and CDR2: MNHEY and SVGEGT.